Each of the 23 T cell receptor beta chains below was sequenced from the same sample in a study of blood T cell repertoires in COVID-19. TCRdb keeps only in-frame clones here, not all; method: immunoSEQ multiplex PCR. The table lists 300,000 to 400,000 clones, 90% of them singletons. Sequenced sample: peripheral blood. All receptors derive from a young woman with COVID-19, enrolled during active disease.

The chain carries TRBV15 and TRBJ2-3; possible D gene TRBD2, 6 bases. Trimming took 1 base from V and 3 from J, leaving 11 bases between them. This CDR3 is 15 amino acids long. CDR1 and CDR2 (germline): LNHNV, YYDKDF (reference sequence). Here the CDR3 reads CATSRAGAQTDTQYF. DNA of the CDR3: TGTGCCACCAGCAGAGCGGGAGCGCAGACAGATACGCAGTATTTT.

This clone appeared once. The chain joins TRBV5-4 to TRBJ2-1, with D possibly matching TRBD2 (6 bases). The CDR3 loop spans 17 amino acids. The V gene lost 4 bases and the J gene lost 6 bases, with 23 bases spanning the gap. Looked up from germline, CDR1 is SGHNT and CDR2 is YYREEE (reference sequence). The CDR3 bases are TGTGCCAGCAGCCAGGGCGGGACCGGATCAATACGCAATGAGCAGTTCTTC. Translation gives CASSQGGTGSIRNEQFF.

This sequence joins TRBV19 and TRBJ2-3, with 9 bases lining up with TRBD1. J gave up 5 bases and V 0 bases, and 9 bases lay outside the gene matches. This CDR3 has 17 residues. CDR1 LNHDA and CDR2 SQIVND come from the germline V gene (reference sequence). The CDR3 is CASSIDRTGTGRDTQYF. The DNA of the CDR3 is TGTGCCAGTAGTATAGATCGCACCGGGACAGGGCGAGATACGCAGTATTTT. The full variable domain, completed using reference TRBV19 and TRBJ2-3, is DGGITQSPKYLFRKEGQNVTLSCEQNLNHDAMYWYRQDPGQGLRLIYYSQIVNDFQKGDIAEGYSVSREKKESFPLTVTSAQKNPTAFYLCASSIDRTGTGRDTQYFGPGTRLTVL.

The CDR3 sequence is CASSVTGATGELFF. CDR3 bases: TGTGCCAGCAGCGTAACGGGAGCCACCGGGGAGCTGTTTTTT. The rearrangement uses TRBV9 and TRBJ2-2, with TRBD2 as a possible D gene (6 bases). V gave up 1 base and J gave up 4 bases, with 8 bases separating them. There are 14 residues in the CDR3. The germline gives CDR1 SGDLS, CDR2 YYNGEE.

In this sample, this clone turned up once. The chain is built from TRBV3-1 (or the pseudogene TRBV3-2) and TRBJ1-6; the D is unclear. There are 12 residues in the CDR3. The ends were cut back, 7 bases at V and 10 bases at J, with 11 bases in the middle. CDR1 and CDR2 from the germline V gene are LGHDT and YNNKEL (reference sequence). The CDR3 is CASTRGKSPLHF. The CDR3 nucleotides read TGTGCCAGCACGCGCGGAAAATCACCCCTCCACTTT.

The chain links TRBV10-3 to TRBJ2-1; 7 nucleotides align to TRBD2. The CDR3 has 13 residues. The V gene's germline CDR1 is ENHRY and CDR2 SYGVKD. V dropped 6 bases and J dropped 5; count of bases not matched to a gene: 4. The CDR3 sequence: CAISTGGNNEQFF. The CDR3, as DNA: TGTGCCATCAGCACGGGAGGAAACAATGAGCAGTTCTTC.

With regard to this clone: The junction differs from germline at one of its ends, possibly a read error. V is TRBV9 and J is TRBJ1-5; D might be TRBD1 (6 bases). This CDR3 contains 14 residues. Germline V gene lookup returns CDR1 SGDLS and CDR2 YYNGEE. The CDR3 bases are TGTGCCAGCAGCGCTGAGGACAGCATTCAGCCCCAGCATTTT. This encodes CASSAEDSIQPQHF. The full variable domain, in which reference TRBV9 and TRBJ1-5 provide the parts outside the CDR3, is DSGVTQTPKHLITATGQRVTLRCSPRSGDLSVYWYQQSLDQGLQFLIQYYNGEERAKGNILERFSAQQFPDLHSELNLSSLELGDSALYFCASSAEDSIQPQHFGDGTRLSIL.

The chain recombines TRBV7-9 with TRBJ1-2, with 10 bases fitting TRBD1. After removal of 5 bases from V and 6 bases from J, the junction contained 9 bases not matched to a gene. This CDR3 contains 15 residues. Per germline, CDR1 SEHNR and CDR2 FQNEAQ (reference sequence). Here the CDR3 reads CASSAAGTGAHGYTF. CDR3 coding DNA: TGTGCCAGCAGCGCAGCCGGGACAGGGGCCCATGGCTACACCTTC. Full variable domain (remainder filled in from reference TRBV7-9 and TRBJ1-2): DTGVSQNPRHKITKRGQNVTFRCDPISEHNRLYWYRQTLGQGPEFLTYFQNEAQLEKSRLLSDRFSAERPKGSFSTLEIQRTEQGDSAMYLCASSAAGTGAHGYTFGSGTRLTVV.

The V gene is TRBV7-9, the J gene TRBJ1-1; D might be TRBD1 (5 bases). Germline V gives CDR1 SEHNR, CDR2 FQNEAQ (reference sequence). The CDR3 is 13 amino acids. Trimming took off 2 bases at V and 8 bases at J, with 12 bases between the two ends. The CDR3 loop is CASSLTSGNEAFF. The CDR3 DNA reads TGTGCCAGCAGCTTAACCTCAGGGAACGAAGCTTTCTTT.

This clone was detected a few times. The same CDR3 is also encoded by other DNA sequences in this sample. V is TRBV27 and J is TRBJ1-6; 8 positions match TRBD1. V trimming: 1 base; J trimming: 6 bases; junction bases outside the gene matches: 2. Germline CDR1 MNHEY, CDR2 SMNVEV (reference sequence). The CDR3 extends over 15 amino acids. As DNA, the CDR3 is TGTGCCAGCAGTTTATTCGGACAGGGTAATTCACCCCTCCACTTT. Translation gives CASSLFGQGNSPLHF.

The chain has TRBV9 and TRBJ2-7; 14 bases agree with TRBD2. Germline V gives CDR1 SGDLS, CDR2 YYNGEE. CDR3 size: 18 residues. V shed 0 bases, J shed 0 bases, and the junction held 5 bases outside the gene matches. CDR3 coding DNA: TGTGCCAGCAGCGTAGGACTAGCGGGAGGGCGTAGCTCCTACGAGCAGTACTTC. Translated: CASSVGLAGGRSSYEQYF.

This rearrangement joins TRBV11-1 to TRBJ2-3; the D gene is possibly TRBD2 (6 bases). The CDR3 runs to 15 residues. CDR1 is SGHAT and CDR2 is FQDESV in the germline V gene (reference sequence). The V gene lost 3 bases and the J gene lost 1 base, with 11 bases spanning the gap. The CDR3 nucleotides read TGTGCCAGCAGCTTGCAGGGACTCGGCACAGATACGCAGTATTTT. Translated, it gives CASSLQGLGTDTQYF. The entire variable domain, with the rest obtained from reference TRBV11-1 and TRBJ2-3, is as follows: EAEVAQSPRYKITEKSQAVAFWCDPISGHATLYWYRQILGQGPELLVQFQDESVVDDSQLPKDRFSAERLKGVDSTLKIQPAELGDSAMYLCASSLQGLGTDTQYFGPGTRLTVL.

V gene TRBV28 combines with J gene TRBJ1-2; TRBD1 matches 8 bases. This CDR3 is 15 amino acids long. Trimming removed 6 bases from V and 3 bases from J; junction bases left unmatched: 9. Germline CDR1 reads MDHEN; CDR2 reads SYDVKM. The CDR3 bases are TGTGCCAGCAGGAACAGGGGGGGGTCCTACTATGGCTACACCTTC. Protein: CASRNRGGSYYGYTF.

V is TRBV5-1 and J is TRBJ1-2, with 12 positions matching TRBD1. This CDR3 comprises 18 residues. Germline CDR1 is SGHRS and CDR2 is YFSETQ. V was pared by 0 bases and J by 8 bases, with 14 bases of the junction left unmatched. The CDR3: CASSLDAGTGGVAGGYTF. In DNA form, the CDR3 reads TGCGCCAGCAGCTTGGACGCCGGGACAGGGGGCGTCGCGGGGGGCTACACCTTC.

This clone was seen once. For the CDR3, the DNA is TGTGCCAGCAGCGTAGTAGCGTGGGGCGAGCAGTACTTC. Translated: CASSVVAWGEQYF. This sequence joins TRBV9 and TRBJ2-7; weak D call: TRBD2 (5 bases). This CDR3 has 13 residues. V was cut by 0 bases and J by 6 bases, with 10 bases left in between. Germline values: CDR1 SGDLS, CDR2 YYNGEE.

This clone was recorded once. This sequence joins TRBV24-1 and TRBJ2-5; D call uncertain. The V gene's germline CDR1 is KGHDR and CDR2 SFDVKD. Trimming cost V 1 base and J 5 bases, with 7 bases left between them. This CDR3 contains 13 residues. The CDR3 loop is CATSDFSGETQYF. In DNA, the CDR3 is TGTGCCACCAGTGATTTCTCCGGGGAGACCCAGTACTTC.

The genes are TRBV4-2 and TRBJ2-7; 10 bases match TRBD2. Looked up from germline, CDR1 is LGHNA and CDR2 is YNFKEQ. The J segment lost 4 bases and the V segment lost 1 base, leaving 4 bases of the junction unmatched. This CDR3 comprises 15 residues. CDR3 amino acids: CASSQAASGSYEQYF. For the CDR3, the DNA is TGTGCCAGCAGCCAAGCCGCTAGCGGGAGTTACGAGCAGTACTTC.

The V call is TRBV28, the J call TRBJ2-4, with D unresolved. Germline CDR1 MDHEN, CDR2 SYDVKM. The ends were cut back, 4 bases at V and 0 bases at J, with 7 bases in the middle. The CDR3 covers 14 residues. Here the CDR3 reads CASSSPGAKNIQYF. The CDR3 nucleotides read TGTGCCAGCAGTTCACCGGGAGCCAAAAACATTCAGTACTTC.

The CDR3 nucleotides read TGTGCCAGCAGTTCAGGGGGTTTGCAGAACACTGAAGCTTTCTTT. It yields the protein CASSSGGLQNTEAFF. The rearrangement joins TRBV6-5 to TRBJ1-1, with TRBD1 matching over 7 bases. V trimming: 4 bases; J trimming: 1 base; junction bases outside the gene matches: 6. CDR3 length: 15 amino acids. From germline, CDR1 is MNHEY and CDR2 SVGAGI.

The chain joins TRBV27 to TRBJ1-5; weak D call: TRBD1 (5 bases). The CDR3 loop spans 15 amino acids. The V gene's germline CDR1 is MNHEY and CDR2 SMNVEV (reference sequence). V was cut by 8 bases and J by 16 bases, with 30 bases left in between. CDR3 amino acids: CASWASSPRQQRKHF. CDR3 bases: TGTGCCAGCTGGGCCTCGTCCCCCCGACAGCAACGAAAACATTTT.

The chain links TRBV4-1 to TRBJ1-1, with 9 bases lining up with TRBD1. The CDR3 consists of 17 residues. Per germline, CDR1 MGHRA and CDR2 YSYEKL. J was trimmed by 4 bases and V by 5 bases; bases with no gene match: 14. Here the CDR3 reads CASSNLPGTGLRTEAFF. CDR3 bases: TGCGCCAGCAGCAACCTACCCGGGACAGGGCTTCGCACTGAAGCTTTCTTT.

The chain carries TRBV5-1 and TRBJ2-1, with D maybe TRBD2 (5 bases). Trimming removed 2 bases at V and 0 bases at J, with 9 bases between. The CDR3 contains 15 residues. Germline lookup yields CDR1 SGHRS and CDR2 YFSETQ. This chain's CDR3 is CASSFGEGSYNEQFF. DNA for the CDR3: TGCGCCAGCAGCTTTGGCGAGGGCTCCTACAATGAGCAGTTCTTC.

This chain uses TRBV18 with TRBJ2-7; tentative D call: TRBD1 (6 bases). In germline, CDR1 is KGHSH, CDR2 LQKENI. The ends were cut back, 4 bases at V and 3 bases at J, with 16 bases in the middle. This CDR3 has 15 amino acids. The CDR3 spells CASSLQELGGYEQYF. The DNA for the CDR3 is TGTGCCAGCTCACTTCAGGAGTTAGGGGGCTACGAGCAGTACTTC. Combining the CDR3 with reference TRBV18 and TRBJ2-7 gives the whole variable domain NAGVMQNPRHLVRRRGQEARLRCSPMKGHSHVYWYRQLPEEGLKFMVYLQKENIIDESGMPKERFSAEFPKEGPSILRIQQVVRGDSAAYFCASSLQELGGYEQYFGPGTRLTVT.